This T cell receptor beta chain comes out of a study of blood T cell repertoires in COVID-19 (TCRdb year 2020). For the wider study: Samples covering the acute and convalescent phases of COVID-19 were provided by collaborators in the United States, Italy and Spain. The prospective study material was composed of cDNA or gDNA derived from T cells, B-cell-depleted T cells, or PBMCs. The dataset comprised deeply sampled blood TCRbeta repertoires from subjects exposed to, actively infected with, or recovered from COVID-19. A freely available public database, intended as a resource for researchers studying the immune response to SARS-CoV-2, is where the repertoires were released. Samples came from the ongoing ImmuneRACE study (first 160 participants) plus 1,254 subjects from 6 global collaborators. Sample metadata almost always included a de-identified subject ID, COVID-19 status, age in years and sex. HLA class I and class II types, where available, came from metadata supplied by the sample provider rather than from assay-based typing. General findings and caveats noted by the study authors: The quantity of clinical and demographic metadata differed by source and by participant and was supplied without curation.

The collaborating institutions used their own protocols to collect whole blood in K2EDTA tubes. Collaborator samples were shipped for TCRbeta analysis as frozen whole blood, isolated PBMCs, or DNA extracted from either sample type. Concerning this clone itself: This clone's antigen is unknown. Base qualities are missing; no much larger clone stands one base away.

The immunoSEQ Assay, a bias-controlled multiplex PCR, was used to amplify TCRbeta CDR3 regions from genomic DNA. The authors' pipeline ran thus. Within the assay, amplification of reference gene primers was used to estimate how many nucleated cells each sample contained. To quantify the absolute abundance of each unique TCRbeta CDR3 rearrangement, sequence reads were collapsed and filtered. Productive Simpson clonality was computed per sample as the square root of Simpson's diversity index over productive rearrangements. TCRdb limited this immuneACCESS table to in-frame rearrangements with V and J called. A share of clones is missing; checked studies link under half to unresolved V genes, and the rest is unexplained. The V and J calls and clone size come from that table; D and trimming were worked out from the DNA. Across this sample there are nearly 110,000 clones, with 84% seen only once. About 4% of the sample is taken by the ten largest.

CDR1 WSHSY and CDR2 SAAADI are derived from the germline V gene. From cysteine to phenylalanine, the CDR3 is 14 amino acids long. Only the CDR3 region is kept as DNA, spanning 42 bases read in frame from base 1. V lost 4 bases and J lost 4 bases, and the count of bases not matched to a germline gene is 5. The TCR originated in a human donor in a cohort sampled during active COVID-19. The chain couples TRBV10-2 to TRBJ2-7, and 9 junctional nucleotides match TRBD1. Material: peripheral blood. The CDR3 corresponds to CASSGGTGTYEQYF. Read as DNA, the sequence is TGCGCCAGCAGTGGCGGGACAGGGACGTACGAGCAGTACTTC.